These 23 T cell receptor beta chains were sequenced from one sample in a study of cytomegalovirus exposure and HLA in healthy donors. It was with 60 Vbeta and 13 Jbeta primers that the PCR ran. Profiled with immunoSEQ multiplex PCR; TCRdb holds only in-frame clones, not every one. The table has around 150,000 clones, 80% to 85% seen once. Sequencing was performed on PBMCs. Receptors originate from a human donor in good health.

V is TRBV11-3 and J is TRBJ1-1; D ambiguous. The germline V gene encodes CDR1 SGHNT and CDR2 YENEEA. The CDR3 is 13 residues long. V lost 5 bases to trimming and J lost 3 bases, with 10 bases between them. The CDR3 here is CASSHRGYTEAFF. CDR3 DNA sequence: TGTGCCAGCAGCCATCGGGGTTACACTGAAGCTTTCTTT. Looking up the rest from reference TRBV11-3 and TRBJ1-1 gives the full variable domain: EAGVVQSPRYKIIEKKQPVAFWCNPISGHNTLYWYLQNLGQGPELLIRYENEEAVDDSQLPKDRFSAERLKGVDSTLKIQPAELGDSAVYLCASSHRGYTEAFFGQGTRLTVV.

The V gene is TRBV7-9, the J gene TRBJ1-1; D is unresolved. Germline-derived CDR1 and CDR2 are SEHNR and FQNEAQ (reference sequence). The CDR3 has 14 residues. The V gene lost 5 bases and the J gene lost 1 base, with 11 bases spanning the gap. The CDR3 region is CASSPVIRNTEAFF. CDR3 DNA: TGTGCCAGCAGCCCCGTCATTAGGAACACTGAAGCTTTCTTT.

The chain carries TRBV6-6 and TRBJ1-1; TRBD1 agrees at 7 bases. In germline, CDR1 is MNHNY, CDR2 SVGAGI (reference sequence). The CDR3 is made up of 14 amino acids. J gave up 0 bases and V 7 bases, and 5 bases lay outside the gene matches. The CDR3 here is CASNGGQLNTEAFF. The DNA for the CDR3 is TGTGCCAGCAACGGGGGACAGCTGAACACTGAAGCTTTCTTT.

The genes are TRBV11-3 and TRBJ1-2; D uncertain. This CDR3 spans 14 amino acids. Germline values: CDR1 SGHNT, CDR2 YENEEA. V lost 2 bases and J lost 4, with 11 bases in between. Written as DNA, the CDR3 is TGTGCCAGCAGCTTATCCCGGCGGATCTATGGCTACACCTTC. Translated, it gives CASSLSRRIYGYTF. Together with reference TRBV11-3 and TRBJ1-2, the CDR3 gives the full variable domain: EAGVVQSPRYKIIEKKQPVAFWCNPISGHNTLYWYLQNLGQGPELLIRYENEEAVDDSQLPKDRFSAERLKGVDSTLKIQPAELGDSAVYLCASSLSRRIYGYTFGSGTRLTVV.

This chain joins TRBV6-1 and TRBJ2-3; unclear D gene. V was shortened by 11 bases and J by 0 bases, with 12 bases between the two germline ends. Germline V gene sequence: CDR1 MNHNS, CDR2 SASEGT. The CDR3 has 13 amino acids. The CDR3 DNA reads as TGTGCCGGCCGTAAATCTAGCACAGATACGCAGTATTTT. It specifies CAGRKSSTDTQYF.

This clone was seen a single time. V is TRBV7-2 and J is TRBJ1-2; D possibly corresponds to TRBD1 (5 bases). Germline CDR1 SGHTA, CDR2 FQGNSA. This CDR3 spans 14 amino acids. V was clipped by 0 bases and J by 5 bases, with 10 bases between them. The CDR3 bases are TGTGCCAGCAGCTTAGCTCGGGGGACTTATGGCTACACCTTC. Encoded protein: CASSLARGTYGYTF.

The rearrangement uses TRBV5-1 and TRBJ1-6; 12 bases align to TRBD1. The CDR3 covers 16 residues. V gave up 0 bases and J gave up 10 bases; unmatched junction bases: 5. CDR1 is SGHRS and CDR2 is YFSETQ in the germline V gene. CDR3 DNA: TGCGCCAGCAGCTTGGAGGGACAGGGGGCTCAATCACCCCTCCACTTT. This translates into CASSLEGQGAQSPLHF.

The chain has TRBV4-3 and TRBJ2-1; perhaps TRBD2 as D (6 bases). There are 16 residues in the CDR3. Germline V gene sequence: CDR1 LGHNA, CDR2 YSLEER. The V gene lost 0 bases and the J gene lost 7 bases, with 16 bases spanning the gap. CDR3 in amino acids: CASSQDTDRGLNEQFF. CDR3 bases: TGCGCCAGCAGCCAAGATACCGATCGGGGACTTAATGAGCAGTTCTTC.

V and J are TRBV4-2 and TRBJ2-1; no firm D call. This CDR3 is built from 12 residues. Deletions cut 2 bases from V and 8 bases from J, with 7 bases between. Germline loops: CDR1 LGHNA, CDR2 YNFKEQ. CDR3 in amino acids: CASSQTKDEQFF. The CDR3 DNA is TGTGCCAGCAGCCAAACTAAAGATGAGCAGTTCTTC.

This clone was counted once. The chain links TRBV10-3 to TRBJ2-7; a weak D match, TRBD2 (6 bases). Germline CDR1 and CDR2: ENHRY and SYGVKD. The V end lost 1 base, the J end lost 4 bases, and 17 bases lay between the germline ends. This CDR3 has 16 residues. The CDR3 DNA is TGTGCCATCAGTGAGTTTGGAGGGGAGAAGTCTTACGAGCAGTACTTC. Residues: CAISEFGGEKSYEQYF.

This chain uses TRBV5-1 with TRBJ2-7, with 8 bases identical to TRBD2. CDR1 SGHRS and CDR2 YFSETQ come from the germline V gene. The V and J ends lost 2 bases and 2 bases, in that order; junction bases with no gene match: 6. The length of the CDR3 is 15 residues. CDR3 coding DNA: TGCGCCAGCAGCTTTAACGGGGGGGCCCCCTACGAGCAGTACTTC. Translating gives CASSFNGGAPYEQYF.

This clone was recorded once. The CDR3 sequence: CASSTTGSYEQYF. CDR3 nucleotides: TGTGCCAGCAGTACAACAGGAAGCTACGAGCAGTACTTC. This chain uses TRBV27 with TRBJ2-7, with D possibly TRBD1 on 5 matching bases. V lost 5 bases and J 3 bases, leaving 11 bases between the germline ends. Germline V CDR1 and CDR2: MNHEY, SMNVEV (reference sequence). CDR3 length: 13 amino acids.

The rearrangement joins TRBV7-2 to TRBJ1-1; 9 bases fit TRBD1. Germline trimming cut 1 base from V and 5 bases from J; bases unmatched to any gene: 2. The CDR3 runs 14 residues. The germline gives CDR1 SGHTA, CDR2 FQGNSA. CDR3 sequence (DNA): TGTGCCAGCAGCTTAGTCGGGACAGGGACTGAAGCTTTCTTT. This codes for CASSLVGTGTEAFF.

The sample holds a few counts of this clone. The chain carries TRBV19 and TRBJ2-3, with a weak D call TRBD1 (6 bases). Per the germline V gene, CDR1 is LNHDA and CDR2 is SQIVND (reference sequence). This CDR3 has 19 amino acids. The V end was cut by 6 bases, the J end by 0 bases, with 25 bases between. DNA for the CDR3: TGTGCCAGTAGAAACTTATCCCCAGGGGCCCCCTTTAGCACAGATACGCAGTATTTT. This sequence encodes CASRNLSPGAPFSTDTQYF.

A word on this clone: Germline and junction disagree at one end, which may indicate a read error. The J gene is TRBJ2-5, the V gene TRBV15; D is perhaps TRBD1 (5 bases). The CDR3 totals 15 residues. Germline values: CDR1 LNHNV, CDR2 YYDKDF (reference sequence). CDR3 bases: TGTGCCACCAGCGGAGATGGGCAGGGTAGGGAGACCCAGTACTTC. The encoded protein is CATSGDGQGRETQYF.

The chain employs TRBV9 and TRBJ1-2, with D possibly matching TRBD1 (5 bases). The length of the CDR3 is 13 residues. Between the trimmed V and J ends, which lost 4 bases and 7 bases, there was a span of 14 bases. From germline, CDR1 is SGDLS and CDR2 YYNGEE. DNA of the CDR3: TGTGCCAGCAGCCCGAGTCCAGGGTTTGGCTACACCTTC. This translates into CASSPSPGFGYTF.

This clone was seen a handful of times. The chain combines TRBV6-6 with TRBJ2-2, with TRBD2 identical over 11 bases. The V gene end was trimmed by 0 bases and the J gene end by 4 bases; junction bases not matched to a gene: 1. The CDR3 contains 16 residues. Germline CDR1 is MNHNY and CDR2 is SVGAGI (reference sequence). CDR3 nucleotide sequence: TGTGCCAGCAGTTACTCTAGCGGGGGGGCCACCGGGGAGCTGTTTTTT. Translation: CASSYSSGGATGELFF.

The rearrangement links TRBV6-5 to TRBJ1-1; D may be TRBD1 (5 bases). The germline gives CDR1 MNHEY, CDR2 SVGAGI. The germline V and J ends were trimmed by 2 bases and 1 base, with 8 bases remaining between them. CDR3 length equals 14 residues. The CDR3 DNA reads TGTGCCAGCAGTTACGGCGGGGGGAACACTGAAGCTTTCTTT. This gives the protein CASSYGGGNTEAFF.

The CDR3 DNA reads TGCGCCAGCAGTCCGATGGGACTAGCCGGGAATGAGCAGTTCTTC. Translating gives CASSPMGLAGNEQFF. The chain links TRBV10-1 to TRBJ2-1, with 9 bases identical to TRBD2. The V and J ends lost 5 bases and 7 bases, in that order; junction bases with no gene match: 9. There are 15 residues in the CDR3. Germline CDR1 is WNHNN and CDR2 is SYGVQD (reference sequence).

This clone was counted a few times. J is TRBJ2-7 and V is TRBV11-3; 7 bases are a match to TRBD2. This CDR3 is built from 15 residues. Trimming at V came to 5 bases and at J to 0 bases, leaving 7 bases not matched to a gene. Per germline, CDR1 SGHNT and CDR2 YENEEA. The CDR3 DNA reads TGTGCCAGCAGCCCAGTCGGGGGGATCTCCTACGAGCAGTACTTC. Translated, it gives CASSPVGGISYEQYF. Based on the CDR3 plus reference TRBV11-3 and TRBJ2-7, the full variable domain is EAGVVQSPRYKIIEKKQPVAFWCNPISGHNTLYWYLQNLGQGPELLIRYENEEAVDDSQLPKDRFSAERLKGVDSTLKIQPAELGDSAVYLCASSPVGGISYEQYFGPGTRLTVT.

V gene TRBV5-1 combines with J gene TRBJ2-3, with 7 nucleotides matching TRBD1. This CDR3 comprises 14 residues. The germline V gene has CDR1 SGHRS and CDR2 YFSETQ. The V gene end was trimmed by 4 bases and the J gene end by 6 bases; junction bases not matched to a gene: 8. Here the CDR3 DNA reads TGCGCCAGCAGCCCAGAGGGGGCGGAGGATACGCAGTATTTT. It encodes CASSPEGAEDTQYF.

The V gene is TRBV6-6, the J gene TRBJ1-6; TRBD1 is a possible D gene (5 bases). V lost 2 bases and J 1 base, leaving 9 bases between the germline ends. CDR1 and CDR2 from the germline V gene are MNHNY and SVGAGI (reference sequence). The CDR3 is made up of 16 amino acids. The CDR3 region is CASSYLRASYNSPLHF. The CDR3 DNA follows: TGTGCCAGCAGTTACCTCAGGGCATCCTATAATTCACCCCTCCACTTT.

The sample holds a few counts of this clone. The chain joins TRBV7-2 to TRBJ1-5; maybe TRBD1 (5 bases). CDR3 length: 15 residues. V was clipped by 1 base and J by 3 bases, with 10 bases between them. Germline CDR1 SGHTA, CDR2 FQGNSA. In DNA form, the CDR3 reads TGTGCCAGCAGCTTAGTGGGGGGATCCAATCAGCCCCAGCATTTT. Protein sequence: CASSLVGGSNQPQHF.